A selection of T cell receptor beta chains follows, all from one sample in a study of post-analysis software for immune sequencing data. TCRdb called the PCR reads again in MiXCR, with one record for every CDR3 protein. The table lists about 760,000 distinct CDR3 sequences, roughly 30% of them singletons. The sequencing sample was made of blood. All receptors derive from a girl aged 5-17 years with multiple sclerosis. The conserved cysteine and the conserved F or W are not part of the CDR3 here. Fields, in order: D gene, V gene, J gene, CDR3 protein. The D gene is left open where the match is weak.

.,TRBV24-1,TRBJ2-1,ATSDPRTALYNEQF
TRBD2,TRBV5-1,TRBJ2-7,ASSSSLAGAGEQY
.,TRBV2,TRBJ2-3,ASGEKAQY
.,TRBV7-8,TRBJ2-3,ASSSGTGHGVTSGRTSTDTQY
.,TRBV3-1,TRBJ1-5,ASSQGPSKSNQPQH
.,TRBV20-1,TRBJ2-5,SARDPRGDIQETQY
TRBD1,TRBV7-9,TRBJ1-1,ASLRGQQAF
.,TRBV12-3/TRBV12-4,TRBJ1-5,ASSLAQSQPQH
.,TRBV9,TRBJ2-2,ASSPLGLSSGELF
.,TRBV4-3,TRBJ2-3,ASSQDRVGADTQY
.,TRBV20-1,TRBJ2-7,SARAGARNEQY
.,TRBV9,TRBJ2-1,ASSVLGRENEQF
TRBD1,TRBV6-2/TRBV6-3,TRBJ1-1,ASTARTGNTEAF
.,TRBV25-1,TRBJ1-2,ASSVYRLNYGYT
.,TRBV7-9,TRBJ2-4,ASSDLADQDIQY
.,TRBV27,TRBJ2-2,ASSFRRGTGELF
.,TRBV5-1,TRBJ1-2,ASSFKTNYGYT
.,TRBV7-2,TRBJ1-2,ASSLEGAGTLYGYT
.,TRBV20-1,.,SASNRGSYNEQY
.,TRBV10-3,TRBJ2-7,AISESIRGNSYEQY
.,TRBV7-9,TRBJ1-1,ASSPVNTEAF
.,TRBV12-3/TRBV12-4,TRBJ1-5,ASSQQGVHQPQH